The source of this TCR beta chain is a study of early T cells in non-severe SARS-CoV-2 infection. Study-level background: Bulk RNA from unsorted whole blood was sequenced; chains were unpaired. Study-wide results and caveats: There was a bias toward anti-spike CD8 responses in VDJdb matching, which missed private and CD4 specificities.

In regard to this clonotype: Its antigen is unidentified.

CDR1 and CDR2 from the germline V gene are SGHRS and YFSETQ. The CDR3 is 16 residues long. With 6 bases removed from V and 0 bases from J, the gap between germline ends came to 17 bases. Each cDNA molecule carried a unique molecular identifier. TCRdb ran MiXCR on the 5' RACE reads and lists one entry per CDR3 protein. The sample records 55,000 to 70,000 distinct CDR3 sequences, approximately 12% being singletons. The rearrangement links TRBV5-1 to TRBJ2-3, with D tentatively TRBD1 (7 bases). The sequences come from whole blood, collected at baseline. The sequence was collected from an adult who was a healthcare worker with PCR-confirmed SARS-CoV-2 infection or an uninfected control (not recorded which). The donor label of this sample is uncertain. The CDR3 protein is CASTLGGTASTDTQYF. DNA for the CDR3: TGCGCCAGCACCCTTGGCGGGACAGCTAGCACAGATACGCAGTATTTT.